Sequencing of this TCR beta chain was carried out in a study of regulatory T cells in long-lasting Graves disease. This clonotype was seen only a few times. Germline V lookup: CDR1 MGHRA, CDR2 YSYEKL. CDR3 size: 18 residues. The junction had 10 bases not matched to a gene; V was cut back by 1 base and J by 2 bases. Time point: newly diagnosed GD, antithyroid drugs for less than 3 months. From PBMCs, RNA was extracted and then used to make the TCR library. The TCR beta library used iRepertoire HTBI primers with Arm-PCR amplification of CDR3. TCRdb used MiXCR to reprocess the multiplex PCR reads, holding one entry per CDR3 protein. Among roughly 500,000 distinct CDR3 sequences listed, about 14% were seen once. This same sample was also taken into another study, of T cells in Graves' hyperthyroidism and ophthalmopathy.

The clonotype originates from a woman in her fifties or sixties with Graves disease. The chain links TRBV4-1 to TRBJ2-3; TRBD2 agrees at 9 bases. Source: peripheral blood mononuclear cells (PBMCs), taken at new diagnosis, from a patient treated with antithyroid drugs. Here the CDR3 reads CASSQGGLAPDLTDTQYF. The CDR3 DNA reads TGCGCCAGCAGCCAAGGCGGACTAGCGCCCGATCTCACAGATACGCAGTATTTT.